This record covers a single T cell receptor (beta chain). A second PCR, run for roughly 7 to 11 cycles, used a sample-barcoded 5' primer plus a J-beta primer mix. MiXCR, run by TCRdb on the 5' RACE reads, gives a single entry per CDR3 protein. This sample has about 800,000 distinct CDR3 sequences; 58% occur once, and the top ten carry approximately 23%. This entry belongs to a study of blood T cells in healthy people across ages. This sequence was found in a man younger than 40 in good health. Sequenced input: blood.

DNA of the CDR3: TGTGCCAGCAGTGGGCGGGAGGGCTCCTACAATGAGCAGTTCTTC. Translation: CASSGREGSYNEQFF. The J gene is TRBJ2-1, the V gene TRBV2, with 9 nucleotides matching TRBD2. This CDR3 contains 15 residues. Per germline, CDR1 SNHLY and CDR2 FYNNEI. V was clipped by 4 bases and J by 0 bases; unmatched bases: 1.